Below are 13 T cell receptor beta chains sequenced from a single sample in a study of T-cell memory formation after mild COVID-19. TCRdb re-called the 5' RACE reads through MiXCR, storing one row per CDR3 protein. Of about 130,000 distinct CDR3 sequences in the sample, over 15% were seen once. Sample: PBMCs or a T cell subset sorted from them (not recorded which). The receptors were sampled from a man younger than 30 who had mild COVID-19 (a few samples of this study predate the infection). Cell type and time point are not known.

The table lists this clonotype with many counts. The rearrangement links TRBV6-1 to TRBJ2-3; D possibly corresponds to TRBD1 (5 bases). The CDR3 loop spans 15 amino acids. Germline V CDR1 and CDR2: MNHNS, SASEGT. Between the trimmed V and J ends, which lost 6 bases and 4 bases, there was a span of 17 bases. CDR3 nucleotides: TGTGCCAGCAGAGTAGGGGATTCCTGGGCAGATACGCAGTATTTT. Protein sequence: CASRVGDSWADTQYF.

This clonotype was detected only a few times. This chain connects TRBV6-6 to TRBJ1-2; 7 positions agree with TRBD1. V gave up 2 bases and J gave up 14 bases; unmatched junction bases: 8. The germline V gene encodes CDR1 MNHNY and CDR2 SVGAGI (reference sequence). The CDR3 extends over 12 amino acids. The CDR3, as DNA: TGTGCCAGCAGTTACGAAACACAGGGGAAAACCTTC. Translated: CASSYETQGKTF.

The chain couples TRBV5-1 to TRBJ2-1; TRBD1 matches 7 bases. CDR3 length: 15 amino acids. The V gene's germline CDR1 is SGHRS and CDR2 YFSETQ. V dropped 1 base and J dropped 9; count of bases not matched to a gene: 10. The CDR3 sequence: CASSLPEKGAVEQFF. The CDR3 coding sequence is TGCGCCAGCAGCTTGCCGGAAAAGGGGGCGGTTGAGCAGTTCTTC. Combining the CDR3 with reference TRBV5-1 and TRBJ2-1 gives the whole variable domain KAGVTQTPRYLIKTRGQQVTLSCSPISGHRSVSWYQQTPGQGLQFLFEYFSETQRNKGNFPGRFSGRQFSNSRSEMNVSTLELGDSALYLCASSLPEKGAVEQFFGPGTRLTVL.

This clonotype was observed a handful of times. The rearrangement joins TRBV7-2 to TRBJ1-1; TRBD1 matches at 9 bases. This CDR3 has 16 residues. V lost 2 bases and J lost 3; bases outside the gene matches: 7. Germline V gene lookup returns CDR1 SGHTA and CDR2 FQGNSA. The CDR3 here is CASSLLDRGGDTEAFF. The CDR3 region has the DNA TGTGCCAGCAGCTTATTGGACAGGGGAGGGGACACTGAAGCTTTCTTT.

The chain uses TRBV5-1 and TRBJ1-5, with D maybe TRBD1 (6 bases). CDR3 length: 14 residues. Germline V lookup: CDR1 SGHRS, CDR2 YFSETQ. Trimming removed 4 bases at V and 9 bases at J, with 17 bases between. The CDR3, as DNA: TGCGCCAGCAGCCCGACAGGAGACATGTGGCCCCAGCATTTT. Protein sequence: CASSPTGDMWPQHF.

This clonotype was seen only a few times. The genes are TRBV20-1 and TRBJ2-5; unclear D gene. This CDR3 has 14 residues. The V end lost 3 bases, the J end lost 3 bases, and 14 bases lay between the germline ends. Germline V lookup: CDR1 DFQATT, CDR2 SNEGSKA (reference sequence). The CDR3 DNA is TGCAGTGCTAGCCCTCAATGGCGGAAAGAGACCCAGTACTTC. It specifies CSASPQWRKETQYF.

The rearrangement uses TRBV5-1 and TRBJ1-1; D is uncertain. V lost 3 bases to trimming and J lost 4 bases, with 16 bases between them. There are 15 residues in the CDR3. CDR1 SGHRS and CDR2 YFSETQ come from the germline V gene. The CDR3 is CASSSYSDRGTEAFF. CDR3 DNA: TGCGCCAGCAGCTCCTATTCAGATCGGGGCACTGAAGCTTTCTTT.

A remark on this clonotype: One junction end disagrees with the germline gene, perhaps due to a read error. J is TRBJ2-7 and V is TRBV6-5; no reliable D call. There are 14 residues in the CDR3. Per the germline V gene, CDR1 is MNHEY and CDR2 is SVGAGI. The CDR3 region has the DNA TGTGCCAGCAGCCTCCACTATTCCTCCTCCGAGCAGTACTTC. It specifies CASSLHYSSSEQYF.

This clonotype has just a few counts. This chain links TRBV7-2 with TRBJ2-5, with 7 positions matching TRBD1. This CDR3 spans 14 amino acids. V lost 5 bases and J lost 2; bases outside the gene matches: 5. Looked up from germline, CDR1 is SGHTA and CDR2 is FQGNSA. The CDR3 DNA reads TGTGCCAGCAGCCTAGAGGGACAGCAAGAGACCCAGTACTTC. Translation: CASSLEGQQETQYF. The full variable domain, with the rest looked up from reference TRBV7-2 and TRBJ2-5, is GAGVSQSPSNKVTEKGKDVELRCDPISGHTALYWYRQSLGQGLEFLIYFQGNSAPDKSGLPSDRFSAERTGGSVSTLTIQRTQQEDSAVYLCASSLEGQQETQYFGPGTRLLVL.

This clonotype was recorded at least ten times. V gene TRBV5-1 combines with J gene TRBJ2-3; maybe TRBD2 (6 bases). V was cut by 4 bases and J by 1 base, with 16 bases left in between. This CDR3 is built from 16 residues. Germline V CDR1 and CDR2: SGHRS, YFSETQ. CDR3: CASSQLRGGGTDTQYF. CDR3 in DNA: TGCGCCAGCAGCCAGCTACGGGGCGGGGGCACAGATACGCAGTATTTT.

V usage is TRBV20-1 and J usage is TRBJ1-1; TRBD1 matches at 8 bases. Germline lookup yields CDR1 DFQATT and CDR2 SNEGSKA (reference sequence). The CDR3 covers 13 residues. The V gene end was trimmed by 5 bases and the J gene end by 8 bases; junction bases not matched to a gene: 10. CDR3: CSAASPGTGEAFF. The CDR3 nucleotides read TGCAGTGCTGCTTCCCCCGGGACAGGCGAAGCTTTCTTT.

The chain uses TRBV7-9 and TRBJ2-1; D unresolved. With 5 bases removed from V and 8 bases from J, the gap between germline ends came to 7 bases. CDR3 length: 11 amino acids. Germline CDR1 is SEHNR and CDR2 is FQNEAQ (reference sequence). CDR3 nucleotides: TGTGCCAGCAGCCTAGTGGATGAGCAGTTCTTC. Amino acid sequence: CASSLVDEQFF.

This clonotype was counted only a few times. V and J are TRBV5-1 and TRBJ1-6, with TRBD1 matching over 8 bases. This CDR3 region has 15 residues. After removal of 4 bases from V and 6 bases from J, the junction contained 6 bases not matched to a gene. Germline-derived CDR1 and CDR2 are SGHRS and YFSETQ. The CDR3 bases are TGCGCCAGCAGCCCCAGGACAGGGCGTAATTCACCCCTCCACTTT. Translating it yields CASSPRTGRNSPLHF.